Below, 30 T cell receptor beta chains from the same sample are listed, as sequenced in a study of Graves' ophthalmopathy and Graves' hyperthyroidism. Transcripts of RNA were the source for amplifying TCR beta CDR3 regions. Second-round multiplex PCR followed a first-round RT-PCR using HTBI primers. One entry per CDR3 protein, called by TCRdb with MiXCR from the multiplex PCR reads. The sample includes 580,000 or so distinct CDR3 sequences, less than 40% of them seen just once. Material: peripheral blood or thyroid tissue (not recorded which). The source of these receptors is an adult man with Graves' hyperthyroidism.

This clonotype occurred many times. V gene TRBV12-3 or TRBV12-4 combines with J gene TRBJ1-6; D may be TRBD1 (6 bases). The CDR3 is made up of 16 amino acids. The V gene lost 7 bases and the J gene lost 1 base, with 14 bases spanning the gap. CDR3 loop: CASTKGGRSYNSPLHF. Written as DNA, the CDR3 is TGTGCCAGCACTAAAGGGGGGAGATCCTATAATTCACCCCTCCACTTT.

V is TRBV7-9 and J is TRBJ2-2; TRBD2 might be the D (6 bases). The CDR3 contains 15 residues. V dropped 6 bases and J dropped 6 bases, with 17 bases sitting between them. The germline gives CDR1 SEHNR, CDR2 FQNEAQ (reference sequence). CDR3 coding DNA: TGTGCCAGCAGTGGAGGGTCTGGTTTTTCCGGGGAGCTGTTTTTT. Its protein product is CASSGGSGFSGELFF.

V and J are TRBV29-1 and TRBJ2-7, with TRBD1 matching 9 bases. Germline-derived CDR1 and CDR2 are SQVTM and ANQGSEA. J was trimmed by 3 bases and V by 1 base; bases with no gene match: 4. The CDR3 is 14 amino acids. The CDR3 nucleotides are TGCAGCGTTGAAGCCGGGACAGGGAACTACGAGCAGTACTTC. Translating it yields CSVEAGTGNYEQYF.

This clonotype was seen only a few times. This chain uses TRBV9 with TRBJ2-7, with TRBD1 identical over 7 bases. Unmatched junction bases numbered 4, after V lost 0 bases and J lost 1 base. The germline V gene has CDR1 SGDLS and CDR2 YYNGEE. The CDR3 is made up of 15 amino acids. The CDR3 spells CASSVAWGQSYEQYF. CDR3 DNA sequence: TGTGCCAGCAGCGTAGCTTGGGGACAGTCCTACGAGCAGTACTTC. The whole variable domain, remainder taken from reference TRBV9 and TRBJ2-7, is DSGVTQTPKHLITATGQRVTLRCSPRSGDLSVYWYQQSLDQGLQFLIQYYNGEERAKGNILERFSAQQFPDLHSELNLSSLELGDSALYFCASSVAWGQSYEQYFGPGTRLTVT.

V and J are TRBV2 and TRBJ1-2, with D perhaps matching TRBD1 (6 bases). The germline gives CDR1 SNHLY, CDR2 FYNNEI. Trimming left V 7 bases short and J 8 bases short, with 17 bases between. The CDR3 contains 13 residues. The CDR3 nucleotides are TGTGCCAGCATGCCGGGAGGGCAGGGGGGCTACACCTTC. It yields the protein CASMPGGQGGYTF.

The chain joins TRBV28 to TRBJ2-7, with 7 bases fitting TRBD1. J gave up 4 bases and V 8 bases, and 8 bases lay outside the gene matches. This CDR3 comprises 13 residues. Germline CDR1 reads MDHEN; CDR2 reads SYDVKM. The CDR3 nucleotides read TGTGCCAGCGACCCGACAGGGACGTACGAGCAGTACTTC. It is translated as CASDPTGTYEQYF.

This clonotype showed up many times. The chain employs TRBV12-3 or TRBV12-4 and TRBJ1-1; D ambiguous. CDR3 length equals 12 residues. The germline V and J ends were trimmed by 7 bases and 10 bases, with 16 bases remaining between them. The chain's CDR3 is CASTVGGIGAFF. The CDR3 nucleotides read TGTGCCAGCACCGTGGGAGGGATCGGAGCTTTCTTT.

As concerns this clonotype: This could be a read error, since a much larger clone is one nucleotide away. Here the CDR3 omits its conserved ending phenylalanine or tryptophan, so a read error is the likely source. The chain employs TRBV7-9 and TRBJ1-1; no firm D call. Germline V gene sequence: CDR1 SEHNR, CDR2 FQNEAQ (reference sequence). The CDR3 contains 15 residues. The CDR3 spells CASSHVIGSNTEAFS. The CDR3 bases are TGCGCCAGCAGCCACGTAATAGGATCGAACACTGAAGCTTTCTCT.

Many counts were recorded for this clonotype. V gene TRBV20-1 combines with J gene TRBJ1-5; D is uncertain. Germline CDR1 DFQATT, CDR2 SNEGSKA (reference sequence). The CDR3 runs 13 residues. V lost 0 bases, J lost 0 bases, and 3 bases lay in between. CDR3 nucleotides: TGCAGTGCTAGAGAGGGTAGCAATCAGCCCCAGCATTTT. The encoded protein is CSAREGSNQPQHF.

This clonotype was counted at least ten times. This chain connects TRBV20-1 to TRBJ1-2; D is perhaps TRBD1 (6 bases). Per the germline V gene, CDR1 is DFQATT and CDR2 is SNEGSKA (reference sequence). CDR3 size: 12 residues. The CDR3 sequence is CSGTDSYYGYTF. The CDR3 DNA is TGCAGCGGAACGGACAGCTACTATGGCTACACCTTC.

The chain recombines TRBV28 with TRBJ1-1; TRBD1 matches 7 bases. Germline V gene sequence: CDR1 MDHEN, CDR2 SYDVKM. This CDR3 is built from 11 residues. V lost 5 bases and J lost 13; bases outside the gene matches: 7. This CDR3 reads CASSSSTGSFF. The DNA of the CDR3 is TGTGCCAGCAGTAGTTCGACAGGGAGTTTCTTT.

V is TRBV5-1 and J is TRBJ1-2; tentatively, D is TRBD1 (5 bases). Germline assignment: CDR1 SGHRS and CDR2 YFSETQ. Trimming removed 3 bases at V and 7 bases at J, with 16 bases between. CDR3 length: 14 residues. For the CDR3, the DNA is TGCGCCAGCAGCTGCGGGACCTCTGCGGCTGGCTACACCTTC. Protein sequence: CASSCGTSAAGYTF. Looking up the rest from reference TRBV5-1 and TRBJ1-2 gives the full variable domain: KAGVTQTPRYLIKTRGQQVTLSCSPISGHRSVSWYQQTPGQGLQFLFEYFSETQRNKGNFPGRFSGRQFSNSRSEMNVSTLELGDSALYLCASSCGTSAAGYTFGSGTRLTVV.

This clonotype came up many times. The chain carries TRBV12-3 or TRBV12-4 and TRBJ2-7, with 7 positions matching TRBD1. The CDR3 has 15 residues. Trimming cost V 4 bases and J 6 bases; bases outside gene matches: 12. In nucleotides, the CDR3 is TGTGCCAGCAGTTCATACACACGGACAGGTCGCGAGCAGTACTTC. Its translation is CASSSYTRTGREQYF.

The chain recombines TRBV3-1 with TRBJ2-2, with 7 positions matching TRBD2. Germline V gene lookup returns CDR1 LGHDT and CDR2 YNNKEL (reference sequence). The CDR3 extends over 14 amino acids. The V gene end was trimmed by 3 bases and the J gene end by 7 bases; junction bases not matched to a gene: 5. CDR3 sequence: CASSHYLAVGELFF. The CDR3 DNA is TGTGCCAGCAGCCATTACCTAGCGGTCGGGGAGCTGTTTTTT.

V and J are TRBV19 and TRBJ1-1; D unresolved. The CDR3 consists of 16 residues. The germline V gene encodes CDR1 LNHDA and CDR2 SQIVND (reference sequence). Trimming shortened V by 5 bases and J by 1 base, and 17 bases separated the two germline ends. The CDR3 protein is CASSEDGPWGNTEAFF. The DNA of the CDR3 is TGTGCCAGTAGTGAAGACGGTCCTTGGGGGAACACTGAAGCTTTCTTT.

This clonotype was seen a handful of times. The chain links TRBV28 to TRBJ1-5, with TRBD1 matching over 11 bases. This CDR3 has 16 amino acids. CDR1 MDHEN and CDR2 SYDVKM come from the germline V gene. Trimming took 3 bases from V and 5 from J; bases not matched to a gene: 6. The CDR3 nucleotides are TGTGCCAGCAGTTTCGGGACAGGGGGTTCGGATCAGCCCCAGCATTTT. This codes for CASSFGTGGSDQPQHF.

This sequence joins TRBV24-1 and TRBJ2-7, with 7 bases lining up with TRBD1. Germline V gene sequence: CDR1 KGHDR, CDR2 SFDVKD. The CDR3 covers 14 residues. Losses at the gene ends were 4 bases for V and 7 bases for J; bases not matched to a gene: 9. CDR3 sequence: CATSDLDRANEQYF. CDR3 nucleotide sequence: TGTGCCACCAGTGACCTTGACAGGGCAAATGAGCAGTACTTC.

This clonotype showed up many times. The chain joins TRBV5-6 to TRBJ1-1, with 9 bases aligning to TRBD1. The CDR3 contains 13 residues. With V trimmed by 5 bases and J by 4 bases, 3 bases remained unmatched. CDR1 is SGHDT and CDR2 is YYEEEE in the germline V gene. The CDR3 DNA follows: TGTGCCAGCAGGACGGGACAGGGCACTGAAGCTTTCTTT. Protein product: CASRTGQGTEAFF. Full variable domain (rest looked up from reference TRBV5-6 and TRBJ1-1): DAGVTQSPTHLIKTRGQQVTLRCSPKSGHDTVSWYQQALGQGPQFIFQYYEEEERQRGNFPDRFSGHQFPNYSSELNVNALLLGDSALYLCASRTGQGTEAFFGQGTRLTVV.

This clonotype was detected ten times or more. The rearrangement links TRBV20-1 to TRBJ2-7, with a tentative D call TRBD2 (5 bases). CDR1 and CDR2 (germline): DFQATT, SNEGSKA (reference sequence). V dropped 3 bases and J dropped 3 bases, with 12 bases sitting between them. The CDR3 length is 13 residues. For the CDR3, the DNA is TGCAGTGCTAGGTCCATCGGACTCTACGAGCAGTACTTC. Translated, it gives CSARSIGLYEQYF.

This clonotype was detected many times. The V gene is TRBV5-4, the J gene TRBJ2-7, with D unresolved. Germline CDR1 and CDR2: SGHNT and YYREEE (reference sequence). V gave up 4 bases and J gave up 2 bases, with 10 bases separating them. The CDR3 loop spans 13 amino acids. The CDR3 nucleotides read TGTGCCAGCAGCCACGGTGCTACCTACGAGCAGTACTTC. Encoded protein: CASSHGATYEQYF.

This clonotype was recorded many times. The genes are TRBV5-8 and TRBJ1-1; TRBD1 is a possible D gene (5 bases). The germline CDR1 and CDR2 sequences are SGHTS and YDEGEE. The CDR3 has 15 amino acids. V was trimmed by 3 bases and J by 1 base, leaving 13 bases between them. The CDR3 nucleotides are TGTGCCAGCAGCTCCCACGGGGGTTGGAACACTGAAGCTTTCTTT. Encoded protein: CASSSHGGWNTEAFF. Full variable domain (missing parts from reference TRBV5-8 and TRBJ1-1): EAGVTQSPTHLIKTRGQQATLRCSPISGHTSVYWYQQALGLGLQFLLWYDEGEERNRGNFPPRFSGRQFPNYSSELNVNALELEDSALYLCASSSHGGWNTEAFFGQGTRLTVV.

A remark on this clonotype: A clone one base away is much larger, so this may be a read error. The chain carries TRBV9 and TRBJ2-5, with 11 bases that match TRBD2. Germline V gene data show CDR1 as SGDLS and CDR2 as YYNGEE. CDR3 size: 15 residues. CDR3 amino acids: CASTGLAGKSETQCF. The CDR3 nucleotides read TGTGCCAGCACAGGACTAGCGGGCAAGTCTGAGACCCAGTGCTTC. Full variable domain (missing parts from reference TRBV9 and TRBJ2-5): DSGVTQTPKHLITATGQRVTLRCSPRSGDLSVYWYQQSLDQGLQFLIQYYNGEERAKGNILERFSAQQFPDLHSELNLSSLELGDSALYFCASTGLAGKSETQCFGPGTRLLVL.

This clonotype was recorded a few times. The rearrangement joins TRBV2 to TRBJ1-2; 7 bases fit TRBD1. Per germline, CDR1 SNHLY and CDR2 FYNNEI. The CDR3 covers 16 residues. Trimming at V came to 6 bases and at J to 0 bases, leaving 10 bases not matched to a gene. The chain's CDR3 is CASRTRTGLTNYGYTF. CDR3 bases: TGTGCCAGCAGAACCAGGACAGGCCTTACTAACTATGGCTACACCTTC.

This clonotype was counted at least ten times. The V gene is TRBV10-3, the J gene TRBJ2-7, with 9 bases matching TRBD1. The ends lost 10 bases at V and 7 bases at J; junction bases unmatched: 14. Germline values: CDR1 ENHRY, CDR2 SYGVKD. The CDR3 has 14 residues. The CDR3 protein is CATQTRTGDGEQYF. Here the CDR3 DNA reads TGTGCCACCCAGACCCGGACAGGGGACGGAGAGCAGTACTTC.

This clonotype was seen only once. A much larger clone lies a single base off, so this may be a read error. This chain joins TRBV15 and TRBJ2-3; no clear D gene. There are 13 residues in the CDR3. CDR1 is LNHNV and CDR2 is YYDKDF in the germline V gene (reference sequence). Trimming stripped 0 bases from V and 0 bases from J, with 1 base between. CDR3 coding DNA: TGTGCCACCAGCAGAGATAGCACAGATACGCAGTATTTT. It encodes CATSRDSTDTQYF.

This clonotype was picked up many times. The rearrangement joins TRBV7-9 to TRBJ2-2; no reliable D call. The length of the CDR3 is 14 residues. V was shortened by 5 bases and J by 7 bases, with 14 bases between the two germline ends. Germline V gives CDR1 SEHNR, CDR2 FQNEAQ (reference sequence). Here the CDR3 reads CASSPPPGGGELFF. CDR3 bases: TGTGCCAGCAGCCCGCCCCCCGGCGGCGGGGAGCTGTTTTTT.

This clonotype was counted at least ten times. CDR3 loop: CASSLGGLDTEAFF. The DNA of the CDR3 is TGTGCCAGCAGCTTAGGGGGATTGGACACTGAAGCTTTCTTT. The chain is built from TRBV13 and TRBJ1-1; D not certain. V dropped 0 bases and J dropped 3 bases, with 8 bases sitting between them. Germline lookup yields CDR1 PRHDT and CDR2 FYEKMQ (reference sequence). CDR3 length equals 14 residues.

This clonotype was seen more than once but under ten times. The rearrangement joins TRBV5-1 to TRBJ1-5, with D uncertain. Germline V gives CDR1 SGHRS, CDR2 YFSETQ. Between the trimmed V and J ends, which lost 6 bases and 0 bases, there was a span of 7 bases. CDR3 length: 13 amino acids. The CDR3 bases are TGCGCCAGCACCCTCATTAGCAATCAGCCCCAGCATTTT. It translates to CASTLISNQPQHF.

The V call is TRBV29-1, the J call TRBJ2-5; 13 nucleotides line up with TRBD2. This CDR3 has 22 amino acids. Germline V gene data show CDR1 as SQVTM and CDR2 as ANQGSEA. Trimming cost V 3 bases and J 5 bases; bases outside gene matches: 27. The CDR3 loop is CSVDAGGGTGTSGKGSLETQYF. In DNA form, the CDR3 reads TGCAGCGTTGACGCCGGGGGGGGCACCGGGACTAGCGGGAAAGGGTCACTGGAGACCCAGTACTTC.

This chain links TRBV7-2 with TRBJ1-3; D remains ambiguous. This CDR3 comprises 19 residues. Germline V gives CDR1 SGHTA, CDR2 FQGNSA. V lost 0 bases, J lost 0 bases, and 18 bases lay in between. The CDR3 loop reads CASSLASGGLAGSGNTIYF. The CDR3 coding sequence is TGTGCCAGCAGCTTAGCGTCCGGCGGACTAGCGGGCTCTGGAAACACCATATATTTT.